A selection of T cell receptor beta chains follows, all from one sample in a study of blood T cell repertoires in COVID-19. Here immunoSEQ multiplex PCR was the method, and the copy in TCRdb shows in-frame clones only, minus some. The repertoire holds around 100,000 clones, with 85% as singletons. Specimen: peripheral blood. These receptors came from a human donor in a cohort sampled during active COVID-19. The CDR3 runs from the conserved cysteine through the conserved F or W. The order of the fields is CDR3 protein, CDR3 DNA, D gene, J gene, clone size, V gene. D genes are given only for firm matches. Clone size is given for some rows only: seen once, a few or many times, or a class if the clone is expanded.

CDR3 protein: CASSYGSTGQRHTQYF; CDR3 DNA: TGTGCCAGCAGTTACGGTTCAACGGGACAGCGTCATACGCAGTATTTT; D gene: TRBD1; J gene: TRBJ2-3; clone size: NA; V gene: TRBV6-2/TRBV6-3
CDR3 protein: CASTPQAGRGYNSPLHF; CDR3 DNA: TGTGCCAGTACGCCCCAGGCCGGCCGGGGCTATAATTCACCCCTCCACTTT; D gene: NA; J gene: TRBJ1-6; clone size: NA; V gene: TRBV19
CDR3 protein: CASSLALTSVRQFF; CDR3 DNA: TGTGCCAGCTCACTGGCCCTCACTAGCGTGCGGCAGTTCTTC; D gene: TRBD2; J gene: TRBJ2-1; clone size: NA; V gene: TRBV18
CDR3 protein: CASSYSGVNYGYTF; CDR3 DNA: TGTGCCAGCAGTTACTCGGGCGTAAACTATGGCTACACCTTC; D gene: NA; J gene: TRBJ1-2; clone size: few; V gene: TRBV6-5
CDR3 protein: CASSQGAGGNTIYF; CDR3 DNA: TGCGCCAGCAGCCAGGGGGCAGGGGGAAACACCATATATTTT; D gene: TRBD1; J gene: TRBJ1-3; clone size: NA; V gene: TRBV5-1
CDR3 protein: CASSMTGTSATDTQYF; CDR3 DNA: TGTGCCAGCAGCATGACCGGGACTAGCGCCACAGATACGCAGTATTTT; D gene: TRBD2; J gene: TRBJ2-3; clone size: NA; V gene: TRBV7-2
CDR3 protein: CASSLAPAGVVTGELFF; CDR3 DNA: TGTGCCAGCAGCTTAGCCCCGGCAGGGGTGGTCACCGGGGAGCTGTTTTTT; D gene: NA; J gene: TRBJ2-2; clone size: NA; V gene: TRBV7-2
CDR3 protein: CASSQGRAEAFF; CDR3 DNA: TGTGCCAGCAGTCAGGGAAGGGCTGAAGCTTTCTTT; D gene: NA; J gene: TRBJ1-1; clone size: few; V gene: TRBV6-5
CDR3 protein: CASSHGLQGESSPLHF; CDR3 DNA: TGTGCCAGCAGTCACGGGCTCCAGGGGGAAAGTTCACCCCTCCACTTT; D gene: TRBD1; J gene: TRBJ1-6; clone size: NA; V gene: TRBV28
CDR3 protein: CASSLSRVTGSEQYF; CDR3 DNA: TGTGCCAGCAGCTTGAGTAGGGTGACAGGGAGTGAGCAGTACTTC; D gene: TRBD1; J gene: TRBJ2-7; clone size: few; V gene: TRBV5-4
CDR3 protein: CASSLQASGNTIYF; CDR3 DNA: TGTGCCAGCAGCTTACAGGCGTCTGGAAACACCATATATTTT; D gene: NA; J gene: TRBJ1-3; clone size: NA; V gene: TRBV28